The entry that follows covers one TCR beta chain sequence. The antigen is not known. This record belongs to a study of vaccination effects on CD4 cells after COVID-19. ViraFEST used viral peptide pools to expand antigen-specific CD4+ T cells before sequencing. The culture ran for roughly ten days before CD4+ T cells were isolated. Participants were given two doses of BNT162b2 or mRNA-1273 vaccine. CDR3 length: 12 amino acids. The V gene's germline CDR1 is MDHEN and CDR2 SYDVKM. V lost 1 base and J lost 8, with 8 bases in between. Method: immunoSEQ multiplex PCR; TCRdb's copy keeps in-frame clones and lacks some. This table has about 66,000 clones, less than 80% appearing once.

The chain carries TRBV28 and TRBJ1-2; unclear D gene. The TCR sequence derives from a human donor who received a COVID-19 vaccine. The material sequenced was CD4+ T cells from PBMCs cultured with HCoV-OC43 spike peptides, taken after COVID-19 vaccination. Subset noted: HCoV-OC43 spike overlapping peptide pool stimulation. In DNA, the CDR3 is TGTGCCAGCAGTTTATTCCCCGTAGGCTACACCTTC. Amino acid sequence: CASSLFPVGYTF.